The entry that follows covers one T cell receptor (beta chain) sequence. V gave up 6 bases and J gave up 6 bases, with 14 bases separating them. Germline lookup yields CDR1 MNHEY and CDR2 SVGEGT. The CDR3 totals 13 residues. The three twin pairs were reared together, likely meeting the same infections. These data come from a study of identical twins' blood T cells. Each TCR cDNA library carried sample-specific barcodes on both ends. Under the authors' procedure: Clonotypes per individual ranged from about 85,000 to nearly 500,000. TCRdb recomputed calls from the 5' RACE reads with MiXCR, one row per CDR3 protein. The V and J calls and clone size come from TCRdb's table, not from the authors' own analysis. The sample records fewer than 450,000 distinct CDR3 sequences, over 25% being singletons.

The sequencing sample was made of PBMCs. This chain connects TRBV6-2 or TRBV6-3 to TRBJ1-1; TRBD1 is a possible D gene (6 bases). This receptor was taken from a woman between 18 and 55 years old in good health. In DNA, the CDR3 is TGTGCCAGCAGCCCGGGGGGGCACGCTGAAGCTTTCTTT. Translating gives CASSPGGHAEAFF.